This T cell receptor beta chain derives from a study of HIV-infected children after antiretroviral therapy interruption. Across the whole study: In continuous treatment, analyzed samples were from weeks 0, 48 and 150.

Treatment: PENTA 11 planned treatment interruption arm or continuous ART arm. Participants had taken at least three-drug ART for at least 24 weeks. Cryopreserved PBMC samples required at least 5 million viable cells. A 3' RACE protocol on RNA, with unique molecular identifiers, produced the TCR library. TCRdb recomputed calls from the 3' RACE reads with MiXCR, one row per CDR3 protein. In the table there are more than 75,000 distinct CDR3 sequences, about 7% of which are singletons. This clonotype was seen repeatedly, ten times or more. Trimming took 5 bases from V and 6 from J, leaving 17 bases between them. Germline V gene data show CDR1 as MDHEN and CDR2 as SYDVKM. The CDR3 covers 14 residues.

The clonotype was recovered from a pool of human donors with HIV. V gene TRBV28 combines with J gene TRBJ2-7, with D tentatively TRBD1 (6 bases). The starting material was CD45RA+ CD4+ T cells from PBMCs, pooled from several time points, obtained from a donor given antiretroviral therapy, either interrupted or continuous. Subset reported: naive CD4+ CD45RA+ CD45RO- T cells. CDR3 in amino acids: CASSKERPGAEQYF. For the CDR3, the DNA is TGTGCCAGCAGTAAAGAACGCCCAGGGGCCGAGCAGTACTTC.